The 7 T cell receptor beta chains presented below share a single source sample, sequenced in a study of blood T cell repertoires in COVID-19. Produced via immunoSEQ multiplex PCR; TCRdb's table is partial and in-frame only. Among nearly 400,000 clones listed, around nine tenths were seen once. Sequencing was carried out using PBMCs or T cells enriched from blood (not recorded which). The receptors here all came from a woman in her 30s who had recovered from COVID-19.

The rearrangement links TRBV28 to TRBJ1-5; the D gene is possibly TRBD1 (6 bases). Germline CDR1 and CDR2: MDHEN and SYDVKM. Between the trimmed V and J ends, which lost 10 bases and 1 base, there was a span of 17 bases. The CDR3 extends over 15 amino acids. The CDR3 region is CAISRLDRSNQPQHF. The CDR3 DNA follows: TGTGCCATCAGCCGATTGGACAGAAGCAATCAGCCCCAGCATTTT. The full variable domain, rest sourced from reference TRBV28 and TRBJ1-5, is DVKVTQSSRYLVKRTGEKVFLECVQDMDHENMFWYRQDPGLGLRLIYFSYDVKMKEKGDIPEGYSVSREKKERFSLILESASTNQTSMYLCAISRLDRSNQPQHFGDGTRLSIL.

V and J are TRBV10-2 and TRBJ1-2, with TRBD1 matching over 8 bases. V shed 6 bases, J shed 3 bases, and the junction held 21 bases outside the gene matches. Germline V lookup: CDR1 WSHSY, CDR2 SAAADI. This CDR3 spans 19 amino acids. The CDR3 here is CASRNSAGTGHPGDYGYTF. CDR3 coding DNA: TGCGCCAGCAGGAACAGTGCCGGGACAGGCCACCCGGGGGACTATGGCTACACCTTC.

The rearrangement uses TRBV15 and TRBJ2-5; 9 bases are a match to TRBD1. The CDR3 totals 13 residues. V shed 5 bases, J shed 4 bases, and the junction held 2 bases outside the gene matches. Germline CDR1 reads LNHNV; CDR2 reads YYDKDF (reference sequence). The CDR3 DNA is TGTGCCACCAGCGGGACAGGGATAGAGACCCAGTACTTC. Residues: CATSGTGIETQYF.

Many counts were recorded for this clone. This sequence joins TRBV6-2 or TRBV6-3 and TRBJ2-7, with a weak D call TRBD2 (5 bases). The CDR3 runs to 15 residues. Deletions cut 5 bases from V and 3 bases from J, with 17 bases between. Germline CDR1 is MNHEY and CDR2 is SVGEGT. The CDR3 protein is CASSGGRTSVYEQYF. The CDR3 coding sequence is TGTGCCAGCAGTGGCGGCCGTACTAGTGTCTACGAGCAGTACTTC.

V usage is TRBV18 and J usage is TRBJ1-1; D is perhaps TRBD1 (5 bases). The CDR3 extends over 13 amino acids. Trimming took off 5 bases at V and 2 bases at J, with 9 bases between the two ends. In germline, CDR1 is KGHSH, CDR2 LQKENI. This chain's CDR3 is CASSSDINTEAFF. The CDR3 DNA sequence: TGTGCCAGCTCATCGGACATAAACACTGAAGCTTTCTTT. Supplemented by reference TRBV18 and TRBJ1-1, the full variable domain reads NAGVMQNPRHLVRRRGQEARLRCSPMKGHSHVYWYRQLPEEGLKFMVYLQKENIIDESGMPKERFSAEFPKEGPSILRIQQVVRGDSAAYFCASSSDINTEAFFGQGTRLTVV.

V and J are TRBV28 and TRBJ2-2, with D possibly TRBD2 on 5 matching bases. CDR3 length: 17 amino acids. CDR1 and CDR2 (germline): MDHEN, SYDVKM. V lost 4 bases and J 5 bases, leaving 20 bases between the germline ends. The CDR3 DNA sequence: TGTGCCAGCAGTTCAATGAAACTAGATGGTTCGACCGGGGAGCTGTTTTTT. Encoded protein: CASSSMKLDGSTGELFF.

The chain couples TRBV5-1 to TRBJ1-1; TRBD1 agrees at 8 bases. The CDR3 consists of 13 residues. Germline CDR1 is SGHRS and CDR2 is YFSETQ. The V and J ends lost 5 bases and 4 bases, in that order; junction bases with no gene match: 4. The CDR3 protein is CASRQTGGTEAFF. As DNA, the CDR3 is TGCGCCAGCAGACAAACAGGGGGCACTGAAGCTTTCTTT.